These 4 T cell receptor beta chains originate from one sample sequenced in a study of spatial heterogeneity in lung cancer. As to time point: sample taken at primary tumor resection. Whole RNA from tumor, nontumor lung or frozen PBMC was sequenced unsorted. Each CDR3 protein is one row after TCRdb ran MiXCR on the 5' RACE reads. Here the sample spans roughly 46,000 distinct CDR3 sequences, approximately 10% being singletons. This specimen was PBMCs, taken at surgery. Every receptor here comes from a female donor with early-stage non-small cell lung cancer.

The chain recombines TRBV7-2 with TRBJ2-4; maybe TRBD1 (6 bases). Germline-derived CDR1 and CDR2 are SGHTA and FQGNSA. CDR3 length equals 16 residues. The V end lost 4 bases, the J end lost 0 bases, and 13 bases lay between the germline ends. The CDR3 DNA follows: TGTGCCAGCAGCTCGGGACAAGTTCTAGCCAAAAACATTCAGTACTTC. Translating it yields CASSSGQVLAKNIQYF.

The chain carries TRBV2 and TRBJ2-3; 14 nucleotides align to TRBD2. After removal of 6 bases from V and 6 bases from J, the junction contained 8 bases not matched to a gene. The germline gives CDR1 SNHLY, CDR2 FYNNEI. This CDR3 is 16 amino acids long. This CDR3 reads CASRRQGLAGADTQYF. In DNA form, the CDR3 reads TGTGCCAGCAGGCGCCAGGGACTAGCGGGGGCGGATACGCAGTATTTT.

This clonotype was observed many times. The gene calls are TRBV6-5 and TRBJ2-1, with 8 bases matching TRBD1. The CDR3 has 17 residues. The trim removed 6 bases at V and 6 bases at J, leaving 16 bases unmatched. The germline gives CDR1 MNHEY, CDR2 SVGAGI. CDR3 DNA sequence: TGTGCCAGCAGCTTCCCTATTGACAGGGGCAGGTCCAATGAGCAGTTCTTC. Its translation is CASSFPIDRGRSNEQFF.

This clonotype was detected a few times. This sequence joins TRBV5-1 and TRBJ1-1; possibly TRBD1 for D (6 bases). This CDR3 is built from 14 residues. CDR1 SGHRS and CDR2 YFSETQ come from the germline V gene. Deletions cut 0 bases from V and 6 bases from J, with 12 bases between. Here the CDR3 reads CASSLVGRGAEAFF. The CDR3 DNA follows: TGCGCCAGCAGCTTGGTGGGCAGGGGTGCTGAAGCTTTCTTT.